The present T cell receptor beta chain was sequenced within a study of shared clonotypes between healthy human individuals. In the naive CD8 group, cells lacked CD45RO and were positively selected for CCR7, so terminally differentiated effector memory CD45RA+ cells were left out. The CDR3 length is 18 residues. Per germline, CDR1 SGHAT and CDR2 FQNNGV. V shed 4 bases and J 0 bases; nucleotides not matched to a gene: 15. Measured with immunoSEQ multiplex PCR; TCRdb has only the in-frame clones, and not every one. The sample consists of 800,000 to 950,000 clones, roughly 96% of them appearing once. The clonotype comes from a man aged 25-45 years in good health. The chain is built from TRBV11-2 and TRBJ2-7; 7 nucleotides line up with TRBD1. The specimen was naive CD8+ T cells sorted from blood. The CDR3 region has the DNA TGTGCCAGCAGCTCCCCTTCGGCCGTGGACAGGCCCTCCTACGAGCAGTACTTC. Its translation is CASSSPSAVDRPSYEQYF.